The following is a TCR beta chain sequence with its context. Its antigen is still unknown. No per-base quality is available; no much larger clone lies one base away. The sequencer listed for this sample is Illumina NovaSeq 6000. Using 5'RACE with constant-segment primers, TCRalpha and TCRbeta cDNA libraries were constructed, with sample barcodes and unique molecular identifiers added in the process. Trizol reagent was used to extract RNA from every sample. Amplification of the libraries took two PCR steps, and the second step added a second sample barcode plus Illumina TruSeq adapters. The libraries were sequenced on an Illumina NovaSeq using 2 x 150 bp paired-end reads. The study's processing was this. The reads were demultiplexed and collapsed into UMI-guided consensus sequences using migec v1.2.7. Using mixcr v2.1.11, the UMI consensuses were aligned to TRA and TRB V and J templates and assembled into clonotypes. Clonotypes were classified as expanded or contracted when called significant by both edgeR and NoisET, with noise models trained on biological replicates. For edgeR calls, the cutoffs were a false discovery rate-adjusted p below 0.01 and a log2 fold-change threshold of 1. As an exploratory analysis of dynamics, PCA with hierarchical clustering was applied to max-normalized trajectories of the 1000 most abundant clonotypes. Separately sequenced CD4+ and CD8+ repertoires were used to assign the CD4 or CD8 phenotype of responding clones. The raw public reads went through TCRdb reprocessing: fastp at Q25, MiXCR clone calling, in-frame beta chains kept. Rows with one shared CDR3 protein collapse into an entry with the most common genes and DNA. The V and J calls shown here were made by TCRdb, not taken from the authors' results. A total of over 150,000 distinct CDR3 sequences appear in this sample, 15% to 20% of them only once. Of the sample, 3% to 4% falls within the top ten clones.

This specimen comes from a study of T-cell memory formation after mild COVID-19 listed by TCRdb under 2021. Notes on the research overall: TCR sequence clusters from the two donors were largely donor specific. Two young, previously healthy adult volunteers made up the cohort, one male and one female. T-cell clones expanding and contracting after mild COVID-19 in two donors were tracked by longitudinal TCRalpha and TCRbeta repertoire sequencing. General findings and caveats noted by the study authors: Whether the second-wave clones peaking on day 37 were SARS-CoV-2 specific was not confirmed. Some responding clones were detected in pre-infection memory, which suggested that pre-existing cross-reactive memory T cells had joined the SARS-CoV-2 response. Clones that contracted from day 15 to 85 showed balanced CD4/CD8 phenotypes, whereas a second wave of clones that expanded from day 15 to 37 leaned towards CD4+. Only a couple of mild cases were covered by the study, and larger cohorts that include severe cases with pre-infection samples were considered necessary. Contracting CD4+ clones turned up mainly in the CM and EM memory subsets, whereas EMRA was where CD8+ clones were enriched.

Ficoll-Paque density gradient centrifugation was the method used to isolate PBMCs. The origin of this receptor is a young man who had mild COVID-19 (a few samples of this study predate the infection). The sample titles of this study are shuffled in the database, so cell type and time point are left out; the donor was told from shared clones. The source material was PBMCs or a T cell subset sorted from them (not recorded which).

The CDR3 reads as follows: CASSGFDRRNYGYTF. At the DNA level, the sequence is TGTGCCAGCAGTGGGTTCGACAGGAGGAACTATGGCTACACCTTC. The rearranged segments are TRBV2 and TRBJ1-2; TRBD1 is a possible D gene, resting on 6 matching bases. From the cysteine up to the phenylalanine, the CDR3 has a length of 15 residues. Only the CDR3 DNA stays, 45 bases, in frame from base 1. At the junction V is shortened by 4 bases and J by 2 bases, with 14 bases in between. The germline V gene gives CDR1 as SNHLY and CDR2 as FYNNEI.